Presented here are 8 T cell receptor beta chains from one specimen sequenced in a study of CD8 T cells in Susac syndrome. It was with random hexamers that about 0.45 to 1 ug RNA was reverse transcribed. From the immunoSEQ multiplex PCR reads, TCRdb called clonotypes with MiXCR, one entry per CDR3 protein. In the table there are roughly 150,000 distinct CDR3 sequences, just under 95% of which are singletons. Sample: CD8+ T cells from PBMCs. Every receptor here comes from a human donor with multiple sclerosis.

The chain is built from TRBV15 and TRBJ2-5; D is possibly TRBD1 or TRBD2 (5 bases each). With 0 bases removed from V and 7 bases from J, the gap between germline ends came to 15 bases. The length of the CDR3 is 15 residues. Germline CDR1 reads LNHNV; CDR2 reads YYDKDF (reference sequence). The CDR3 is CATSRDTARGATQYF. The CDR3 DNA follows: TGTGCCACCAGCAGAGATACGGCCAGAGGGGCGACCCAGTACTTC.

The chain recombines TRBV27 with TRBJ1-1, with a possible D match to TRBD1 (5 bases). V lost 4 bases and J lost 1, with 7 bases in between. Per germline, CDR1 MNHEY and CDR2 SMNVEV (reference sequence). This CDR3 comprises 13 residues. The CDR3 DNA sequence: TGTGCCAGCAGTTGGGGCGGGAACACTGAAGCTTTCTTT. Its translation: CASSWGGNTEAFF.

This clonotype has only one observation. The J gene is TRBJ1-1, the V gene TRBV27; D perhaps matches TRBD1 (5 bases). The germline V and J ends were trimmed by 0 bases and 1 base, with 12 bases remaining between them. The CDR3 length is 16 residues. Germline-derived CDR1 and CDR2 are MNHEY and SMNVEV (reference sequence). CDR3 DNA: TGTGCCAGCAGTTTATCTCCTGGGACTCGGAACACTGAAGCTTTCTTT. Protein sequence: CASSLSPGTRNTEAFF.

The rearrangement joins TRBV10-3 to TRBJ1-2, with unresolved D. V gave up 6 bases and J gave up 8 bases, with 25 bases separating them. Germline V gives CDR1 ENHRY, CDR2 SYGVKD. The length of the CDR3 is 16 residues. The CDR3 nucleotides are TGTGCCATCAGCACCTTTCCAAGGGCCAAAGAAGAAGGCTACACCTTC. Protein sequence: CAISTFPRAKEEGYTF.

J is TRBJ2-7 and V is TRBV7-9, with 8 positions matching TRBD1. CDR3 length: 14 amino acids. Germline V lookup: CDR1 SEHNR, CDR2 FQNEAQ (reference sequence). V shed 5 bases, J shed 2 bases, and the junction held 5 bases outside the gene matches. CDR3: CASSHGTGPYEQYF. For the CDR3, the DNA is TGTGCCAGCAGCCACGGGACAGGACCCTACGAGCAGTACTTC.

This chain connects TRBV20-1 to TRBJ1-2, with 9 bases identical to TRBD1. V gave up 6 bases and J gave up 4 bases; unmatched junction bases: 12. CDR3 length: 15 residues. The germline gives CDR1 DFQATT, CDR2 SNEGSKA (reference sequence). The CDR3 region has the DNA TGCAGTGCCCCGGGACAGGGAACGTCTATCTATGGCTACACCTTC. It translates to CSAPGQGTSIYGYTF.

The chain links TRBV27 to TRBJ2-1; 9 nucleotides match TRBD1. V lost 6 bases and J lost 4; bases outside the gene matches: 4. This CDR3 is 14 amino acids long. CDR1 MNHEY and CDR2 SMNVEV come from the germline V gene (reference sequence). CDR3 sequence: CASRAGQGYNEQFF. CDR3 in DNA: TGTGCCAGCAGGGCGGGACAGGGATACAATGAGCAGTTCTTC.

V is TRBV25-1 and J is TRBJ2-4; possible D gene TRBD2, 5 bases. CDR3 length: 15 residues. V was pared by 8 bases and J by 7 bases, with 21 bases between. The V gene's germline CDR1 is MGHDK and CDR2 SYGVNS. The CDR3 bases are TGTGCCAGCGGAGGCACAGACGCAAGAGATAACATTCAGTACTTC. It specifies CASGGTDARDNIQYF.